These T cell receptor beta chains were read from a single sample in a study of shared clonotypes between healthy human individuals. TCRdb's table, derived via immunoSEQ multiplex PCR, lists solely in-frame clones and lacks some. This repertoire shows 2 million to 2.5 million clones, 85% to 95% found once; its top ten account for under 2%. Sequencing used naive CD8+ T cells from PBMCs. These receptors all come from a man aged 18 to 30 in good health. Some clones in this sample may be carry-over from other donors' samples. CDR3s include the opening cysteine and the closing phenylalanine or tryptophan. A D gene is named only where the DNA matches it firmly. Clone size is shown for a subset of rows, as once, few, many or a class of expanded clone.

D gene,J gene,clone size,V gene,CDR3 protein,CDR3 DNA
TRBD2,TRBJ2-7,NA,TRBV6-4,CASSDLLGGLAGMGSSYEQYF,TGTGCCAGCAGTGACCTACTCGGGGGACTAGCGGGAATGGGGAGCTCCTACGAGCAGTACTTC
TRBD1,TRBJ2-7,NA,TRBV29-1,CSVPGQGSSYEQYF,TGCAGCGTCCCGGGACAGGGAAGTAGCTACGAGCAGTACTTC
NA,TRBJ2-7,NA,TRBV5-1,CASSFLGQGSSYEQYF,TGCGCCAGCAGCTTTTTAGGTCAGGGAAGCTCCTACGAGCAGTACTTC
TRBD2,TRBJ2-1,once,TRBV27,CASSGLAGRDEQFF,TGTGCCAGCAGCGGACTAGCGGGAAGGGATGAGCAGTTCTTC
TRBD2,TRBJ2-3,NA,TRBV7-6,CASSAGTSATDTQYF,TGTGCCAGCAGCGCCGGGACTAGCGCCACAGATACGCAGTATTTT
NA,TRBJ1-2,NA,TRBV19,CASSDLTGINYGYTF,TGTGCCAGTAGTGACCTGACAGGCATTAACTATGGCTACACCTTC
TRBD1,TRBJ1-2,once,TRBV9,CASSTHRGLPNYGYTF,TGTGCCAGCAGCACGCACAGGGGGCTTCCTAACTATGGCTACACCTTC
TRBD2,TRBJ2-1,NA,TRBV28,CASSLWASGRADEQFF,TGTGCCAGCAGTTTATGGGCTAGCGGGAGGGCCGATGAGCAGTTCTTC
NA,TRBJ2-1,NA,TRBV2,CASMGSRPEQFF,TGTGCCAGCATGGGAAGTCGCCCTGAGCAGTTCTTC
NA,TRBJ2-1,once,TRBV30,CAWGGVPSYNEQFF,TGTGCCTGGGGAGGGGTACCCTCCTACAATGAGCAGTTCTTC
NA,TRBJ1-6,NA,TRBV28,CASSLAGNSPLHF,TGTGCCAGCAGTTTAGCTGGGAATTCACCCCTCCACTTT
TRBD1,TRBJ2-7,NA,TRBV11-2,CASSLTGLYPLYEQYF,TGTGCCAGCAGCCTGACAGGGTTGTACCCTCTATACGAGCAGTACTTC
NA,TRBJ2-3,once,TRBV4-1,CASSRAADTQYF,TGCGCCAGCAGCCGAGCTGCAGATACGCAGTATTTT
NA,TRBJ2-7,NA,TRBV4-1,CASSQGTVGEQYF,TGCGCCAGCAGCCAAGGGACAGTCGGGGAGCAGTACTTC
TRBD2,TRBJ2-3,NA,TRBV7-3,CASSLGASGRDTQYF,TGTGCCAGCAGCTTAGGGGCTAGCGGGAGGGATACGCAGTATTTT
NA,TRBJ2-5,NA,TRBV27,CASSFRGTTKLETQYF,TGTGCCAGCAGTTTTCGAGGGACAACGAAACTTGAGACCCAGTACTTC
NA,TRBJ2-6,NA,TRBV14,CASSPTEGDRVPYGANVLTF,TGTGCCAGCAGCCCTACGGAGGGGGACAGAGTTCCATATGGGGCCAACGTCCTGACTTTC
TRBD1,TRBJ2-7,NA,TRBV5-1,CASSLGTGISEQYF,TGCGCCAGCAGCTTAGGGACAGGGATCTCCGAGCAGTACTTC
TRBD1,TRBJ2-7,NA,TRBV28,CASIPDRFGEQYF,TGTGCCAGCATCCCGGACAGGTTTGGGGAGCAGTACTTC
TRBD1,TRBJ2-7,NA,TRBV9,CASSHGSGGPLTDSYEQYF,TGTGCCAGCAGCCACGGGTCAGGGGGCCCCTTAACCGACTCCTACGAGCAGTACTTC
NA,TRBJ1-3,few,TRBV7-2,CASSLSRGSGNTIYF,TGTGCCAGCAGCTTATCCCGGGGCTCTGGAAACACCATATATTTT
NA,TRBJ1-3,NA,TRBV5-1,CASSLADSGTSSGNTIYF,TGCGCCAGCAGCTTGGCCGATAGCGGGACTTCCTCTGGAAACACCATATATTTT
TRBD2,TRBJ2-7,NA,TRBV19,CASSTRTSGSYEQYF,TGTGCCAGTAGTACACGGACTAGCGGGAGCTACGAGCAGTACTTC
TRBD2,TRBJ2-7,NA,TRBV9,CASSAGTSGDYEQYF,TGTGCCAGCAGCGCTGGGACTAGCGGAGACTACGAGCAGTACTTC
NA,TRBJ2-2,NA,TRBV25-1,CASSELRGAGELFF,TGTGCCAGCAGTGAACTTCGAGGGGCCGGGGAGCTGTTTTTT
NA,TRBJ1-5,few,TRBV6-5,CASSQGDSNQPQHF,TGTGCCAGCAGTCAAGGGGATAGCAATCAGCCCCAGCATTTT
NA,TRBJ2-1,once,TRBV27,CASSPQTVRYNEQFF,TGTGCCAGCAGTCCCCAAACTGTCCGCTACAATGAGCAGTTCTTC
NA,TRBJ2-5,NA,TRBV27,CASSLSRVGTQYF,TGTGCCAGCAGTTTGTCCAGGGTGGGGACCCAGTACTTC
NA,TRBJ2-1,NA,TRBV5-4,CASSLGGLDEQFF,TGTGCCAGCAGCTTGGGCGGGCTGGATGAGCAGTTCTTC
NA,TRBJ2-3,NA,TRBV19,CASSFAPQSSDTQYF,TGTGCCAGTAGTTTCGCGCCACAATCGAGTGATACGCAGTATTTT
NA,TRBJ2-1,once,TRBV5-1,CASSFAGAGNEQFF,TGCGCCAGCAGCTTTGCAGGGGCGGGCAATGAGCAGTTCTTC